This TCR beta chain was profiled in a study of multiple sclerosis patients with progressive multifocal leukoencephalopathy. TCRdb's table, derived via immunoSEQ multiplex PCR, lists solely in-frame clones and lacks some. The profile shows about 30,000 clones, less than 90% of them singletons. Documented time point: time of PML onset. Remarks on this clone: A junction boundary mismatches the germline segment, possibly from a read error. This CDR3 is also generated by other DNA sequences in the sample.

The CDR3 totals 15 residues. Germline V gene data show CDR1 as SGHRS and CDR2 as YFSETQ. This clonotype was sampled from a human donor with progressive multifocal leukoencephalopathy. The chain has TRBV5-1 and TRBJ1-1; D remains ambiguous. Specimen: PBMCs, collected from a patient treated with natalizumab. The CDR3 region has the DNA TGCGCCAGCAGCTTGGCCTGGGCATTGAACACTGAGGCTTTCTTT. It is translated as CASSLAWALNTEAFF.